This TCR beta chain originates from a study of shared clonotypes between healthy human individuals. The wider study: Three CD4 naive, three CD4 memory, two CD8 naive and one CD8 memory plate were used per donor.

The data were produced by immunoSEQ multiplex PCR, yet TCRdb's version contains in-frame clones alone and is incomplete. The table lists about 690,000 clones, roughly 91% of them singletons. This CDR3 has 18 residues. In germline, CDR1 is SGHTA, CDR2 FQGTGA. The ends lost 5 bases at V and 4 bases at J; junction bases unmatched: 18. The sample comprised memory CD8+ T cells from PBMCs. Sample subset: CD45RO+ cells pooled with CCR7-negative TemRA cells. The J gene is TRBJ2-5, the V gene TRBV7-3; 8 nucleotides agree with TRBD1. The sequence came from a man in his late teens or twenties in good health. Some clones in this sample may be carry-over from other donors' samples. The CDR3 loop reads CASSPGISRTGSAETQYF. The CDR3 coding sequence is TGTGCCAGCAGCCCAGGAATTTCGCGGACAGGGTCTGCAGAGACCCAGTACTTC. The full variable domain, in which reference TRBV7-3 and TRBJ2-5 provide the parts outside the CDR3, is GAGVSQTPSNKVTEKGKYVELRCDPISGHTALYWYRQSLGQGPEFLIYFQGTGAADDSGLPNDRFFAVRPEGSVSTLKIQRTERGDSAVYLCASSPGISRTGSAETQYFGPGTRLLVL.